A single sample is the source of the 15 T cell receptor beta chains below, sequenced in a study of shared clonotypes between healthy human individuals. TCRdb keeps only in-frame clones here, not all; method: immunoSEQ multiplex PCR. The repertoire includes more than 550,000 clones, 90% of them detected once, and 34% sits in the top ten. The sample comprised memory CD8+ T cells from PBMCs. Indicated subset: CD45RO+ cells pooled with CCR7-negative TemRA cells. The receptors here all came from a man between 18 and 29 years old in good health. Some clones in this sample may be carry-over from other donors' samples.

The chain uses TRBV28 and TRBJ1-5; perhaps TRBD1 as D (5 bases). The V end lost 11 bases, the J end lost 6 bases, and 8 bases lay between the germline ends. There are 10 residues in the CDR3. The germline CDR1 and CDR2 sequences are MDHEN and SYDVKM. This CDR3 reads CAVGGQPQHF. The CDR3 DNA sequence: TGTGCCGTGGGGGGTCAGCCCCAGCATTTT.

This chain links TRBV27 with TRBJ2-1; no firm D call. Between the trimmed V and J ends, which lost 3 bases and 4 bases, there was a span of 10 bases. Germline CDR1 MNHEY, CDR2 SMNVEV (reference sequence). This CDR3 is 14 amino acids long. The CDR3 sequence is CASSFSSKYNEQFF. The DNA for the CDR3 is TGTGCCAGCAGTTTTAGCTCGAAGTACAATGAGCAGTTCTTC.

The chain links TRBV14 to TRBJ2-3; D not resolved. There are 13 residues in the CDR3. The germline V and J ends were trimmed by 7 bases and 3 bases, with 11 bases remaining between them. Per the germline V gene, CDR1 is SGHDN and CDR2 is FVKESK. This CDR3 is CASNLLRTDTQYF. The CDR3 nucleotides read TGTGCCAGCAACCTTCTGAGGACAGATACGCAGTATTTT.

The rearrangement joins TRBV7-9 to TRBJ1-1; D is possibly TRBD1 (6 bases). V was cut by 5 bases and J by 1 base, with 14 bases left in between. In germline, CDR1 is SEHNR, CDR2 FQNEAQ (reference sequence). This CDR3 has 15 amino acids. The CDR3 is CASSPQQGPNTEAFF. The DNA of the CDR3 is TGTGCCAGCAGCCCCCAACAGGGTCCGAACACTGAAGCTTTCTTT.

The V and J genes are TRBV27 and TRBJ1-1, with a weak D call TRBD1 (6 bases). The V gene lost 3 bases and the J gene lost 3 bases, with 14 bases spanning the gap. This CDR3 region has 15 residues. The germline V gene encodes CDR1 MNHEY and CDR2 SMNVEV (reference sequence). CDR3 nucleotide sequence: TGTGCCAGCAGTTTCCAACAGGGATCTTACACTGAAGCTTTCTTT. It yields the protein CASSFQQGSYTEAFF.

The V call is TRBV4-1, the J call TRBJ2-3, with 10 bases aligning to TRBD1. Germline values: CDR1 MGHRA, CDR2 YSYEKL. V dropped 1 base and J dropped 6; count of bases not matched to a gene: 7. The CDR3 loop spans 16 amino acids. CDR3 in DNA: TGCGCCAGCAGCCAAGTAAGGACAGGGGGAAGGGATACGCAGTATTTT. Protein: CASSQVRTGGRDTQYF.

The chain links TRBV4-1 to TRBJ2-7; TRBD1 matches 8 bases. Germline trimming cut 4 bases from V and 5 bases from J; bases unmatched to any gene: 4. CDR3 length equals 13 residues. Germline-derived CDR1 and CDR2 are MGHRA and YSYEKL. CDR3 DNA: TGCGCCAGCAGCCCACCGGACAGGGACGAGCAGTACTTC. Translating gives CASSPPDRDEQYF.

The chain has TRBV6-1 and TRBJ1-1; no reliable D call. The CDR3 length is 13 residues. Germline CDR1 and CDR2: MNHNS and SASEGT. V was trimmed by 10 bases and J by 4 bases, leaving 16 bases between them. The CDR3 loop reads CATWEISGTEAFF. The DNA for the CDR3 is TGTGCCACCTGGGAGATTTCCGGCACTGAAGCTTTCTTT.

The chain employs TRBV28 and TRBJ2-5, with D tentatively TRBD1 (5 bases). Germline CDR1 and CDR2: MDHEN and SYDVKM. The V gene lost 8 bases and the J gene lost 5 bases, with 18 bases spanning the gap. This CDR3 is 14 amino acids long. The CDR3: CASSPLMKGETQYF. Here the CDR3 DNA reads TGTGCCAGCTCCCCCCTGATGAAGGGGGAGACCCAGTACTTC.

This clone showed up just once. V and J are TRBV9 and TRBJ2-1, with 12 bases aligning to TRBD2. From germline, CDR1 is SGDLS and CDR2 YYNGEE. The ends lost 1 base at V and 5 bases at J; junction bases unmatched: 22. The length of the CDR3 is 22 residues. The CDR3 DNA follows: TGTGCCAGCAGCGTATCCCTAGGGGGACCCATTACTAGCGGGGGGAACCACAATGAGCAGTTCTTC. Translating it yields CASSVSLGGPITSGGNHNEQFF. Full variable domain (rest looked up from reference TRBV9 and TRBJ2-1): DSGVTQTPKHLITATGQRVTLRCSPRSGDLSVYWYQQSLDQGLQFLIQYYNGEERAKGNILERFSAQQFPDLHSELNLSSLELGDSALYFCASSVSLGGPITSGGNHNEQFFGPGTRLTVL.

V and J are TRBV5-5 and TRBJ1-4; D gene uncertain. Germline V CDR1 and CDR2: SGHKS, YYEKEE (reference sequence). The CDR3 contains 15 residues. V was clipped by 3 bases and J by 0 bases, with 9 bases between them. The CDR3 is CASSWSPATNEKLFF. CDR3 DNA sequence: TGTGCCAGCAGCTGGTCCCCTGCAACTAATGAAAAACTGTTTTTT.

This rearrangement joins TRBV7-6 to TRBJ1-1, with D perhaps matching TRBD1 (5 bases). Germline loops: CDR1 SGHVS, CDR2 FNYEAQ. The CDR3 is made up of 14 amino acids. V was trimmed by 5 bases and J by 10 bases, leaving 20 bases between them. CDR3 sequence reads: CASSARGRVEGAFF. The CDR3 DNA reads as TGTGCCAGCAGCGCAAGGGGCAGGGTTGAGGGAGCTTTCTTT.

The V and J genes are TRBV5-4 and TRBJ2-7; tentatively, D is TRBD1 or TRBD2 (5 bases each). From germline, CDR1 is SGHNT and CDR2 YYREEE (reference sequence). This CDR3 is built from 14 residues. V was pared by 6 bases and J by 2 bases, with 15 bases between. The CDR3 sequence is CASTHRGSAYEQYF. The DNA of the CDR3 is TGTGCCAGCACCCACCGGGGCAGTGCCTACGAGCAGTACTTC.

The chain uses TRBV7-3 and TRBJ1-1; TRBD1 is a possible D gene (6 bases). V dropped 5 bases and J dropped 4 bases, with 11 bases sitting between them. Per germline, CDR1 SGHTA and CDR2 FQGTGA. The CDR3 is 13 amino acids. This CDR3 is CASSLQGSTEAFF. CDR3 coding DNA: TGTGCCAGCAGCCTACAGGGTAGCACTGAAGCTTTCTTT.

The chain joins TRBV28 to TRBJ1-4; D is unresolved. The CDR3 extends over 14 amino acids. Deletions cut 4 bases from V and 3 bases from J, with 9 bases between. Germline CDR1 MDHEN, CDR2 SYDVKM. The CDR3 is CASSYGLANEKLFF. CDR3 coding DNA: TGTGCCAGCAGTTACGGGTTGGCTAATGAAAAACTGTTTTTT.